One sample yielded the 3 T cell receptor beta chains listed below, sequenced in a study of neoadjuvant anti-PD-1 for oral cavity cancer. Produced via immunoSEQ multiplex PCR; TCRdb's table is partial and in-frame only. The profile shows about 68,000 clones, roughly 84% of them singletons. The sample's time point: after neoadjuvant nivolumab, at surgical resection. The sequenced sample was PBMCs, obtained after nivolumab (anti-PD-1) treatment. The source of these receptors is a person between 40 and 79 years old with oral cavity squamous cell carcinoma.

The chain has TRBV18 and TRBJ1-3; D is uncertain. V was pared by 5 bases and J by 0 bases, with 11 bases between. Germline loops: CDR1 KGHSH, CDR2 LQKENI. The CDR3 length is 15 residues. CDR3 amino acids: CASSTNSGSGNTIYF. DNA for the CDR3: TGTGCCAGCTCAACTAACAGCGGCTCTGGAAACACCATATATTTT.

The chain is built from TRBV5-1 and TRBJ2-5, with a weak D call TRBD2 (6 bases). The CDR3 spans 13 residues. The ends were cut back, 4 bases at V and 3 bases at J, with 10 bases in the middle. In germline, CDR1 is SGHRS, CDR2 YFSETQ. The DNA of the CDR3 is TGCGCCAGCAGCCTTAGCGGAGAAGAGACCCAGTACTTC. It specifies CASSLSGEETQYF.

Written as DNA, the CDR3 is TGTGCCAGCAGCTTGGGGGGAGCCATGAACACTGAAGCTTTCTTT. Its translation is CASSLGGAMNTEAFF. The chain carries TRBV11-2 and TRBJ1-1, with D possibly being TRBD1 (5 bases). The germline gives CDR1 SGHAT, CDR2 FQNNGV. The CDR3 is 15 residues long. Between the trimmed V and J ends, which lost 3 bases and 0 bases, there was a span of 11 bases.